The 20 T cell receptor beta chains listed next were all sequenced from one sample in a study of vaccination and CD4 T cells after COVID-19. TCRdb re-derived calls from the PCR reads in MiXCR, one entry per CDR3 protein. The table shows tens of thousands of distinct CDR3 sequences, with around 53% occurring only once. The sample consisted of CD4+ T cells from blood, taken before SARS-CoV-2 vaccination. The receptors were gathered from a human donor who had recovered from COVID-19.

This clonotype was seen only a few times. This chain joins TRBV6-1 and TRBJ1-6, with 9 bases fitting TRBD1. Germline lookup yields CDR1 MNHNS and CDR2 SASEGT. The ends lost 2 bases at V and 7 bases at J; junction bases unmatched: 6. The CDR3 consists of 16 residues. The CDR3 coding sequence is TGTGCCAGCAGTGAATCCATTGGACAGGGGAATTCACCCCTCCACTTT. Translating it yields CASSESIGQGNSPLHF.

This clonotype was detected a few times. The chain is built from TRBV15 and TRBJ2-2; D perhaps matches TRBD2 (5 bases). The ends were cut back, 1 base at V and 8 bases at J, with 8 bases in the middle. This CDR3 region has 13 residues. The V gene's germline CDR1 is LNHNV and CDR2 YYDKDF (reference sequence). The CDR3: CATSRVGAGELFF. As DNA, the CDR3 is TGTGCCACCAGCAGAGTGGGAGCAGGGGAGCTGTTTTTT.

The rearrangement uses TRBV10-3 and TRBJ2-5; 10 positions match TRBD1. After removal of 6 bases from V and 4 bases from J, the junction contained 5 bases not matched to a gene. CDR1 and CDR2 from the germline V gene are ENHRY and SYGVKD. The CDR3 has 14 residues. CDR3 in amino acids: CAIRETGGGETQYF. The CDR3 nucleotides read TGTGCCATCAGAGAGACAGGGGGCGGAGAGACCCAGTACTTC.

This clonotype was detected a few times. The chain joins TRBV15 to TRBJ1-2; a weak D match, TRBD1 (6 bases). Germline CDR1 reads LNHNV; CDR2 reads YYDKDF (reference sequence). The ends were cut back, 0 bases at V and 4 bases at J, with 9 bases in the middle. There are 14 residues in the CDR3. Here the CDR3 DNA reads TGTGCCACCAGCAGAGATTACAGGGCCTATGGCTACACCTTC. Translating gives CATSRDYRAYGYTF.

This clonotype was seen more than once but under ten times. This CDR3 is CASQRTEAQETQYF. CDR3 sequence (DNA): TGTGCCAGCCAACGAACAGAGGCCCAAGAGACCCAGTACTTC. The chain employs TRBV7-2 and TRBJ2-5; D remains ambiguous. V lost 8 bases to trimming and J lost 1 base, with 14 bases between them. CDR3 size: 14 residues. In germline, CDR1 is SGHTA, CDR2 FQGNSA.

The chain combines TRBV6-1 with TRBJ1-5; 7 nucleotides align to TRBD1. The V gene end was trimmed by 6 bases and the J gene end by 5 bases; junction bases not matched to a gene: 13. The CDR3 is 16 residues long. Germline CDR1 and CDR2: MNHNS and SASEGT. The CDR3 sequence: CASSPRGGRGYQPQHF. The CDR3 DNA follows: TGTGCCAGCAGCCCTAGGGGCGGCAGGGGGTATCAGCCCCAGCATTTT.

This chain links TRBV6-1 with TRBJ1-6; 11 bases line up with TRBD1. V lost 6 bases, J lost 4 bases, and 17 bases stayed unmatched. The CDR3 consists of 20 residues. The V gene's germline CDR1 is MNHNS and CDR2 SASEGT. CDR3 sequence: CASRVHRTGGRFPYNSPLHF. The CDR3 coding sequence is TGTGCCAGCAGAGTCCACCGGACAGGGGGCCGATTCCCTTATAATTCACCCCTCCACTTT.

The chain has TRBV2 and TRBJ2-3; 12 bases align to TRBD2. Germline trimming cut 6 bases from V and 0 bases from J; bases unmatched to any gene: 7. The germline CDR1 and CDR2 sequences are SNHLY and FYNNEI. The CDR3 contains 17 residues. CDR3 region: CASSGLAGQTSTDTQYF. The CDR3 DNA reads TGTGCCAGCAGCGGACTAGCGGGACAAACTAGCACAGATACGCAGTATTTT. Filled out from reference TRBV2 and TRBJ2-3, the complete variable domain reads EPEVTQTPSHQVTQMGQEVILRCVPISNHLYFYWYRQILGQKVEFLVSFYNNEISEKSEIFDDQFSVERPDGSNFTLKIRSTKLEDSAMYFCASSGLAGQTSTDTQYFGPGTRLTVL.

The CDR3 bases are TGCAGCGTTGCGAGCGGGAACAATCAGCCCCAGCATTTT. Amino acids: CSVASGNNQPQHF. This sequence joins TRBV29-1 and TRBJ1-5; D not certain. There are 13 residues in the CDR3. CDR1 is SQVTM, CDR2 ANQGSEA, per germline. Between the trimmed V and J ends, which lost 4 bases and 3 bases, there was a span of 10 bases.

This clonotype was picked up a small number of times. This chain connects TRBV7-2 to TRBJ2-3; 7 bases line up with TRBD2. CDR3 length: 17 amino acids. Germline loops: CDR1 SGHTA, CDR2 FQGNSA. Trimming took 5 bases from V and 4 from J; bases not matched to a gene: 15. The CDR3 sequence: CASSPSTLAVTPDTQYF. The CDR3, as DNA: TGTGCCAGCAGCCCTTCAACTCTAGCGGTGACCCCAGATACGCAGTATTTT.

CDR3 amino acids: CSLDSGREQFF. The CDR3 DNA follows: TGCAGTCTTGATAGCGGGAGGGAGCAGTTCTTC. The chain employs TRBV20-1 and TRBJ2-1; 10 bases map to TRBD2. The CDR3 loop spans 11 amino acids. Germline V gene sequence: CDR1 DFQATT, CDR2 SNEGSKA (reference sequence). V lost 8 bases to trimming and J lost 10 bases; unmatched junction nucleotides: 5.

The CDR3 reads CASSSRDRERETQYF. DNA of the CDR3: TGTGCCAGCTCAAGCCGGGACAGAGAAAGGGAGACCCAGTACTTC. The V gene is TRBV18, the J gene TRBJ2-5; 7 nucleotides align to TRBD1. There are 15 residues in the CDR3. V lost 5 bases to trimming and J lost 5 bases; unmatched junction nucleotides: 11. CDR1 KGHSH and CDR2 LQKENI come from the germline V gene.

The rearrangement links TRBV7-2 to TRBJ2-7, with 7 nucleotides matching TRBD2. Per the germline V gene, CDR1 is SGHTA and CDR2 is FQGNSA. V dropped 5 bases and J dropped 2; count of bases not matched to a gene: 6. CDR3 size: 14 residues. Here the CDR3 DNA reads TGTGCCAGCAGCCTCGCTAGCGGCGCCTACGAGCAGTACTTC. It specifies CASSLASGAYEQYF.

The chain has TRBV6-1 and TRBJ2-2; 7 nucleotides agree with TRBD1. This CDR3 is 14 amino acids long. Germline lookup yields CDR1 MNHNS and CDR2 SASEGT. Trimming took 8 bases from V and 6 from J; bases not matched to a gene: 9. CDR3 protein: CASARTGDAGELFF. CDR3 DNA sequence: TGTGCCAGCGCCCGAACAGGGGATGCCGGGGAGCTGTTTTTT.

This clonotype was seen only a few times. The rearrangement links TRBV7-2 to TRBJ1-2, with D maybe TRBD1 (5 bases). Germline assignment: CDR1 SGHTA and CDR2 FQGNSA. The CDR3 is 13 residues long. V shed 1 base and J shed 7 bases, with 10 bases lying between them. The CDR3 DNA reads TGTGCCAGCAGCTTAGAGGGCGGGGCTGGCTACACCTTC. This translates into CASSLEGGAGYTF. Supplemented by reference TRBV7-2 and TRBJ1-2, the full variable domain reads GAGVSQSPSNKVTEKGKDVELRCDPISGHTALYWYRQSLGQGLEFLIYFQGNSAPDKSGLPSDRFSAERTGGSVSTLTIQRTQQEDSAVYLCASSLEGGAGYTFGSGTRLTVV.

The rearrangement uses TRBV28 and TRBJ2-2; D remains ambiguous. This CDR3 has 13 amino acids. CDR1 is MDHEN, CDR2 SYDVKM, per germline. V lost 8 bases, J lost 0 bases, and 7 bases lay in between. The DNA for the CDR3 is TGTGCCAGCTTGTGGACGAACACCGGGGAGCTGTTTTTT. The encoded protein is CASLWTNTGELFF.

V usage is TRBV27 and J usage is TRBJ2-5; possible D gene TRBD2, 6 bases. The CDR3 is 12 amino acids. Germline assignment: CDR1 MNHEY and CDR2 SMNVEV (reference sequence). Trimming cost V 7 bases and J 6 bases, with 12 bases left between them. CDR3 residues: CASTSGGKTQYF. Written as DNA, the CDR3 is TGTGCCAGCACCTCGGGCGGGAAGACCCAGTACTTC.

As for this clonotype: The junction departs from germline at one end; a sequencing error may be responsible. The genes are TRBV5-5 and TRBJ1-2; no clear D gene. Germline CDR1 SGHKS, CDR2 YYEKEE (reference sequence). This CDR3 has 14 residues. The CDR3 protein is CASRLDLGIYGYTF. CDR3 sequence (DNA): TGTGCCAGCAGGTTGGACCTAGGGATTTATGGCTACACCTTC. Filled out from reference TRBV5-5 and TRBJ1-2, the complete variable domain reads DAGVTQSPTHLIKTRGQQVTLRCSPISGHKSVSWYQQVLGQGPQFIFQYYEKEERGRGNFPDRFSARQFPNYSSELNVNALLLGDSALYLCASRLDLGIYGYTFGSGTRLTVV.

There are a few counts of this clonotype. J is TRBJ2-5 and V is TRBV6-4; D remains ambiguous. Germline CDR1 reads MRHNA; CDR2 reads SNTAGT. Trimming took off 4 bases at V and 0 bases at J, with 6 bases between the two ends. The CDR3 extends over 13 amino acids. CDR3 region: CASSAEYQETQYF. CDR3 sequence (DNA): TGTGCCAGCAGTGCGGAGTACCAAGAGACCCAGTACTTC.

The chain has TRBV20-1 and TRBJ2-7; perhaps TRBD2 as D (6 bases). The CDR3 length is 15 residues. Trimming took 0 bases from V and 3 from J, leaving 15 bases between them. Germline CDR1 and CDR2: DFQATT and SNEGSKA (reference sequence). The CDR3, as DNA: TGCAGTGCTAGAGACAGGGCGGGAACGGGCTACGAGCAGTACTTC. It specifies CSARDRAGTGYEQYF.